This T cell receptor (beta chain) came from a study of cytomegalovirus exposure and HLA in healthy donors. Study-level points and caveats: Presence/absence analyses took donor sequencing depth as roughly uniform.

CMV serostatus was not recorded for this donor. Of note for this clone: The antigen remains unidentified. The same CDR3 also results from other DNA sequences found in this sample.

Primers: 60 Vbeta forward and 13 Jbeta reverse. Clones were sequenced by immunoSEQ multiplex PCR, and TCRdb holds only the in-frame ones, with some missing. Among approximately 200,000 clones, about 83% were seen once, and the ten largest hold over 1%. With 5 bases removed from V and 3 bases from J, the gap between germline ends came to 7 bases. The CDR3 sequence is 13 residues long. Germline CDR1 is MNHEY and CDR2 is SVGAGI. The sequence came from a human donor in good health. The chain employs TRBV6-5 and TRBJ2-2; D gene unclear. Source material: PBMCs. The CDR3, as DNA: TGTGCCAGCAGTGATCGGGACACCGGGGAGCTGTTTTTT. This translates into CASSDRDTGELFF.